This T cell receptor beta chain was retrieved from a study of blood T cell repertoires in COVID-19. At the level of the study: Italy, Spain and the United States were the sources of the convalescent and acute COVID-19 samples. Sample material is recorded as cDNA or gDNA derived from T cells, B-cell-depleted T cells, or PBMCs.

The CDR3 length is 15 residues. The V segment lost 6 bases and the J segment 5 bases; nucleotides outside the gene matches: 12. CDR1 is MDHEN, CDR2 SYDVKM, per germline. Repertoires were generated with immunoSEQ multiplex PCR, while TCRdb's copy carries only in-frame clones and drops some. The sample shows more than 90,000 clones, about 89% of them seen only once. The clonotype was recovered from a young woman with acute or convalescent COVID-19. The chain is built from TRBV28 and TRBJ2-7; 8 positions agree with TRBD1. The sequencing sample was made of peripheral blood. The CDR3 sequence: CASRAIGQGSHEQYF. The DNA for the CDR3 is TGTGCCAGCAGAGCAATTGGACAGGGTAGCCACGAGCAGTACTTC.